This T cell receptor (beta chain) was sequenced during a study of T cells expressing NK-cell markers (dated by TCRdb to 2020 to 2022). In terms of the full investigation: TCR beta-chain repertoires were profiled in sorted CD3+CD56+NKG2C+, CD3+CD56+NKG2C- and CD3+CD56-NKG2C+ T-cell subsets from several donors. Libraries were sequenced as 2 x 150 bp reads on Illumina HiSeq 2000/2500, MiSeq or NextSeq. Of the eight sequenced donors, seven were found to be HCMV-seropositive and one was found to be HCMV-seronegative. The eight sequenced donors were randomly selected healthy volunteers, three men and five women. On the study overall, not on this receptor specifically: Those dominant clonotypes were again the most abundant among CD3+CD56-NKG2C+ cells in several donors, at about 28.3-60.1%. Whether the expanded NKG2C-expressing T cell clones were specific for HCMV antigens was left unclear. In more than five donors, the dominant CD3+CD56+NKG2C+ clonotypes ranked among the top 10 CD8+ clonotypes, making up roughly 1.0-7.0% of CD8+ T cells.

A commercial ELISA kit detecting HCMV-specific IgG in serum was used to determine HCMV serostatus. Peripheral blood mononuclear cells were isolated from blood by Ficoll density gradient centrifugation. From the cysteine through the phenylalanine, the CDR3 covers 12 amino acids. The coding DNA is unavailable. The reads were generated on an Illumina HiSeq 2000. 5'RACE template switching, by which a universal primer site and unique molecular identifiers were added, was used to make TCR beta cDNA libraries. Synthesis of cDNA was primed from the TCR beta constant segment and was followed by two consecutive PCR amplification steps. The source study handled its data this way. MIGEC handled demultiplexing of the reads and grouping by UMI, while MiTCR was used to assemble and quantify clonotypes. Only TCR cDNA sequences supported by at least two reads were kept to exclude erroneous sequences. The tcR package was used for downstream repertoire analysis, with clonotypes matched between fractions based on CDR3 nucleotide sequence plus V segment. Antigen specificity was annotated against VDJdb with VDJmatch, allowing one amino acid substitution in CDR3. TCRdb reprocessed the reads, and each CDR3 protein sequence is entered once, without DNA. For this entry, the V and J calls and clone size follow TCRdb and not the study's own pipeline. The sample's clone listing holds about 400,000 distinct CDR3 sequences. Around a tenth of the sample is in the top ten clones.

A remark on this clonotype: No antigen is known for it.

This receptor was identified in a woman aged 45-65 years in good health. Donor details come from another sample of the same person, matched by shared clones. Material for sequencing was blood T cells: a sorted CD56 or NKG2C T cell subset, CD4+ or CD8+ T cells, or bulk PBMC T cells (not recorded which). The V and J segments used are TRBV12-3 or TRBV12-4 and TRBJ1-1. The CDR3 protein is CASSFSAGIAFF.